The 18 T cell receptor beta chains in this list originate from one sample, sequenced in a study of T cell changes during pregnancy in multiple sclerosis. TCRdb's copy holds only in-frame clones and misses some; the assay was immunoSEQ multiplex PCR. This sample has 79,000 or so clones; less than 90% occur once, and the top ten carry approximately 3.4%. Source: peripheral blood, taken before pregnancy. Receptors originate from a female donor with multiple sclerosis, enrolled in a pregnancy study.

The chain recombines TRBV18 with TRBJ2-7, with 9 positions matching TRBD1. The CDR3 spans 16 residues. Germline values: CDR1 KGHSH, CDR2 LQKENI. V lost 1 base and J lost 5; bases outside the gene matches: 9. CDR3 region: CASSPLGTGSFDEQYF. The CDR3 nucleotides are TGTGCCAGCTCACCACTGGGGACAGGGTCTTTCGACGAGCAGTACTTC.

The rearrangement uses TRBV5-1 and TRBJ2-5; D perhaps matches TRBD2 (5 bases). Trimming cost V 1 base and J 5 bases, with 21 bases left between them. CDR1 and CDR2 (germline): SGHRS, YFSETQ. The CDR3 is made up of 17 amino acids. The DNA for the CDR3 is TGCGCCAGCAGCTTGTCCCCTCGGCGGGCGGGCGGGGAGACCCAGTACTTC. It encodes CASSLSPRRAGGETQYF.

V and J are TRBV18 and TRBJ1-2; 7 bases fit TRBD1. The CDR3 is 14 amino acids. V gave up 6 bases and J gave up 4 bases; unmatched junction bases: 8. In germline, CDR1 is KGHSH, CDR2 LQKENI. The CDR3 loop reads CASSPGTVAYGYTF. CDR3 nucleotide sequence: TGTGCCAGCTCCCCAGGGACAGTAGCCTATGGCTACACCTTC.

The chain uses TRBV27 and TRBJ1-1; 7 positions agree with TRBD1. Germline V lookup: CDR1 MNHEY, CDR2 SMNVEV (reference sequence). The CDR3 has 13 amino acids. V shed 4 bases and J 5 bases; nucleotides not matched to a gene: 4. The CDR3 bases are TGTGCCAGCAGTTCAGACAGGGAAACTGAAGCTTTCTTT. Translated: CASSSDRETEAFF.

V usage is TRBV19 and J usage is TRBJ2-3; TRBD1 aligns across 7 bases. The CDR3 consists of 18 residues. CDR1 and CDR2 (germline): LNHDA, SQIVND (reference sequence). Trimming removed 2 bases from V and 1 base from J; junction bases left unmatched: 12. CDR3 region: CASSIRLRDRGGTDTQYF. The CDR3 region has the DNA TGTGCCAGTAGTATAAGGTTACGGGACAGAGGGGGCACAGATACGCAGTATTTT.

The rearrangement uses TRBV19 and TRBJ2-1, with D unresolved. V dropped 9 bases and J dropped 5 bases, with 17 bases sitting between them. The CDR3 spans 14 residues. Germline loops: CDR1 LNHDA, CDR2 SQIVND (reference sequence). The CDR3 bases are TGTGCCAGCCACCGCGCGTCCACCAACAATGAGCAGTTCTTC. Translated: CASHRASTNNEQFF. The variable domain in full, completed from reference TRBV19 and TRBJ2-1, reads DGGITQSPKYLFRKEGQNVTLSCEQNLNHDAMYWYRQDPGQGLRLIYYSQIVNDFQKGDIAEGYSVSREKKESFPLTVTSAQKNPTAFYLCASHRASTNNEQFFGPGTRLTVL.

The rearrangement uses TRBV4-3 and TRBJ1-6; perhaps TRBD1 as D (5 bases). CDR3 size: 16 residues. The germline CDR1 and CDR2 sequences are LGHNA and YSLEER. V was trimmed by 5 bases and J by 6 bases, leaving 17 bases between them. The CDR3 DNA sequence: TGCGCCAGCAGCTTGCGATACGGGACTCTTAATTCACCCCTCCACTTT. Translation: CASSLRYGTLNSPLHF.

This clone was found a few times. The chain recombines TRBV7-2 with TRBJ2-7, with 10 bases identical to TRBD1. Germline assignment: CDR1 SGHTA and CDR2 FQGNSA. This CDR3 contains 14 residues. V lost 5 bases and J lost 4; bases outside the gene matches: 5. CDR3 protein: CASSMDRGGYEQYF. CDR3 in DNA: TGTGCCAGCAGCATGGACAGGGGGGGATACGAGCAGTACTTC. The entire variable domain, with the rest obtained from reference TRBV7-2 and TRBJ2-7, is as follows: GAGVSQSPSNKVTEKGKDVELRCDPISGHTALYWYRQSLGQGLEFLIYFQGNSAPDKSGLPSDRFSAERTGGSVSTLTIQRTQQEDSAVYLCASSMDRGGYEQYFGPGTRLTVT.

This sequence joins TRBV5-1 and TRBJ2-7; 8 bases are a match to TRBD1. Germline V gene data show CDR1 as SGHRS and CDR2 as YFSETQ. The CDR3 loop spans 15 amino acids. The ends lost 0 bases at V and 4 bases at J; junction bases unmatched: 6. CDR3 DNA sequence: TGCGCCAGCAGCTTGGAAGGACAGGGTGGTTACGAGCAGTACTTC. The encoded protein is CASSLEGQGGYEQYF.

In DNA, the CDR3 is TGTGCCAGCAGTAGCAATGAGCAGTTCTTC. Protein sequence: CASSSNEQFF. This rearrangement joins TRBV7-9 to TRBJ2-1; no clear D gene. The germline V gene encodes CDR1 SEHNR and CDR2 FQNEAQ (reference sequence). V dropped 6 bases and J dropped 6 bases, with 3 bases sitting between them. The CDR3 is 10 amino acids.

The chain uses TRBV7-2 and TRBJ2-7; TRBD1 aligns across 9 bases. Germline CDR1 and CDR2: SGHTA and FQGNSA. This CDR3 is built from 14 residues. J gave up 3 bases and V 6 bases, and 6 bases lay outside the gene matches. The CDR3 nucleotides are TGTGCCAGCAGTTCCGGGACAGGGTTCTACGAGCAGTACTTC. Translating gives CASSSGTGFYEQYF.

This chain connects TRBV11-2 to TRBJ2-4, with D possibly TRBD2 on 6 matching bases. Trimming pared 4 bases from V and 10 bases from J, leaving 17 bases between. Per the germline V gene, CDR1 is SGHAT and CDR2 is FQNNGV. This CDR3 comprises 14 residues. The CDR3 here is CASSSVLGREIQYF. CDR3 DNA sequence: TGTGCCAGCAGCTCGGTACTAGGGCGGGAAATTCAGTACTTC.

This chain joins TRBV9 and TRBJ2-7; TRBD2 aligns across 8 bases. Germline CDR1 and CDR2: SGDLS and YYNGEE. The CDR3 loop spans 16 amino acids. Germline trimming cut 2 bases from V and 0 bases from J; bases unmatched to any gene: 7. CDR3 DNA: TGTGCCAGCAGCGTTGGTAGCGGGGTAAGCTCCTACGAGCAGTACTTC. Amino acid sequence: CASSVGSGVSSYEQYF.

The V gene is TRBV7-6, the J gene TRBJ2-4, with unresolved D. Germline V gives CDR1 SGHVS, CDR2 FNYEAQ. The CDR3 length is 13 residues. Trimming took off 4 bases at V and 6 bases at J, with 10 bases between the two ends. In DNA, the CDR3 is TGTGCCAGCAGCTCCTCGTCCGGAAACATTCAGTACTTC. Amino acid sequence: CASSSSSGNIQYF.

This chain links TRBV27 with TRBJ1-5, with TRBD1 identical over 9 bases. This CDR3 comprises 15 residues. The germline V gene encodes CDR1 MNHEY and CDR2 SMNVEV (reference sequence). Trimming took 5 bases from V and 6 from J; bases not matched to a gene: 8. Written as DNA, the CDR3 is TGTGCCAGCAGTATGGGGACAGGGTTTTTTCAGCCCCAGCATTTT. Translation gives CASSMGTGFFQPQHF.

The chain joins TRBV6-5 to TRBJ1-5, with 8 bases aligning to TRBD1. V lost 4 bases to trimming and J lost 4 bases; unmatched junction nucleotides: 6. CDR1 is MNHEY and CDR2 is SVGAGI in the germline V gene. CDR3 length: 15 amino acids. The CDR3 loop reads CASSLTGAGNQPQHF. DNA of the CDR3: TGTGCCAGCAGTTTGACAGGGGCAGGGAATCAGCCCCAGCATTTT.

This clone was detected only once. The V and J genes are TRBV5-1 and TRBJ2-1; 9 positions agree with TRBD2. CDR1 is SGHRS, CDR2 YFSETQ, per germline. V was clipped by 0 bases and J by 2 bases; unmatched bases: 6. The CDR3 consists of 17 residues. Written as DNA, the CDR3 is TGCGCCAGCAGCTTGGGCGGGAGGGCCGAAGCCTACAATGAGCAGTTCTTC. This translates into CASSLGGRAEAYNEQFF.

V and J are TRBV7-9 and TRBJ1-1; TRBD1 matches 9 bases. The CDR3 length is 17 residues. J was trimmed by 0 bases and V by 8 bases; bases with no gene match: 13. Per germline, CDR1 SEHNR and CDR2 FQNEAQ (reference sequence). The CDR3 DNA reads as TGTGCCAGCGGCCAAAAACCGGGACAGGGCATGAACACTGAAGCTTTCTTT. This codes for CASGQKPGQGMNTEAFF. Filled out from reference TRBV7-9 and TRBJ1-1, the complete variable domain reads DTGVSQNPRHKITKRGQNVTFRCDPISEHNRLYWYRQTLGQGPEFLTYFQNEAQLEKSRLLSDRFSAERPKGSFSTLEIQRTEQGDSAMYLCASGQKPGQGMNTEAFFGQGTRLTVV.